The 20 T cell receptor beta chains in this list originate from one sample, sequenced in a study of hypomethylating agent response in myelodysplastic syndrome. Profiled with immunoSEQ multiplex PCR; TCRdb holds only in-frame clones, not every one. The sample holds around 4,500 clones; about four fifths are singletons and the top ten take 20% to 25%. Sequenced material: bone marrow, taken before or after starting hypomethylating agent treatment for myelodysplastic syndrome (not recorded which). These receptors were taken from a human donor with myelodysplastic syndrome.

The chain carries TRBV18 and TRBJ2-7; TRBD2 matches at 11 bases. The CDR3 is 14 amino acids. V was clipped by 6 bases and J by 3 bases; unmatched bases: 4. Per germline, CDR1 KGHSH and CDR2 LQKENI. CDR3 region: CASSRGLAGYEQYF. CDR3 coding DNA: TGTGCCAGCTCTCGAGGACTAGCGGGCTACGAGCAGTACTTC.

V usage is TRBV11-2 and J usage is TRBJ2-7; 7 positions agree with TRBD2. V dropped 3 bases and J dropped 7; count of bases not matched to a gene: 12. Germline V gene sequence: CDR1 SGHAT, CDR2 FQNNGV. This CDR3 is 15 amino acids long. CDR3 loop: CASSFSPRGEDEQYF. CDR3 DNA sequence: TGTGCCAGCAGCTTTTCCCCTCGGGGGGAGGATGAGCAGTACTTC.

The J gene is TRBJ2-5, the V gene TRBV7-2, with TRBD1 matching over 7 bases. The V and J ends lost 2 bases and 1 base, in that order; junction bases with no gene match: 4. Germline CDR1 and CDR2: SGHTA and FQGNSA. CDR3 length: 15 amino acids. The CDR3 DNA reads TGTGCCAGCAGCTTATTGAGGGGGCGCCAAGAGACCCAGTACTTC. It is translated as CASSLLRGRQETQYF. Full variable domain (rest looked up from reference TRBV7-2 and TRBJ2-5): GAGVSQSPSNKVTEKGKDVELRCDPISGHTALYWYRQSLGQGLEFLIYFQGNSAPDKSGLPSDRFSAERTGGSVSTLTIQRTQQEDSAVYLCASSLLRGRQETQYFGPGTRLLVL.

This clone ranks as hyperexpanded (1% or more). The CDR3 DNA reads as TGTGCCAGTACCTCCGGCGTATGGACAGATACGCAGTATTTT. Translated, it gives CASTSGVWTDTQYF. This rearrangement joins TRBV19 to TRBJ2-3; D gene uncertain. The CDR3 runs 14 residues. V dropped 7 bases and J dropped 3 bases, with 14 bases sitting between them. CDR1 and CDR2 (germline): LNHDA, SQIVND (reference sequence).

Comment on this clone: The germline gene is not matched at one end of the junction; a read error may be the cause. V usage is TRBV12-5 and J usage is TRBJ1-1, with a possible D match to TRBD1 (5 bases). This CDR3 region has 13 residues. The germline gives CDR1 LGHNT, CDR2 FRNRAP. The CDR3 DNA follows: TGTGCTAGTGGCTTGGGACGAAACACTGAAGCTTTCTTT. This encodes CASGLGRNTEAFF.

V is TRBV4-3 and J is TRBJ2-7; 8 positions agree with TRBD2. V was pared by 4 bases and J by 0 bases, with 5 bases of the junction left unmatched. This CDR3 is 15 amino acids long. The V gene's germline CDR1 is LGHNA and CDR2 YSLEER. The CDR3 coding sequence is TGCGCCAGCAGCCCTGTTAGCGGGGCCTCCTACGAGCAGTACTTC. Amino acids: CASSPVSGASYEQYF.

The chain couples TRBV30 to TRBJ2-5; D gene uncertain. The J call may not be correct, given that the DNA end is closer to TRBJ2-7. Per germline, CDR1 GTSNPN and CDR2 SVGIG (reference sequence). The CDR3 length is 13 residues. The DNA for the CDR3 is TGTGCCTGGAACCCCCCGAGTCACTACGAGCAGTACTTC. It specifies CAWNPPSHYEQYF.

The chain carries TRBV5-1 and TRBJ2-5; 7 bases are a match to TRBD1. The germline V gene has CDR1 SGHRS and CDR2 YFSETQ. This CDR3 has 15 amino acids. Trimming at V came to 0 bases and at J to 5 bases, leaving 7 bases not matched to a gene. The CDR3 region has the DNA TGCGCCAGCAGCTTGGAGGGACAGACCGGGGAGACCCAGTACTTC. Encoded protein: CASSLEGQTGETQYF.

The chain combines TRBV6-6 with TRBJ2-5, with 10 positions matching TRBD1. The germline V gene has CDR1 MNHNY and CDR2 SVGAGI (reference sequence). CDR3 length: 14 amino acids. J gave up 4 bases and V 6 bases, and 5 bases lay outside the gene matches. The DNA of the CDR3 is TGTGCCAGCAGACCGACAGGGGGCATAGAGACCCAGTACTTC. It yields the protein CASRPTGGIETQYF.

The V call is TRBV9, the J call TRBJ2-7; D may match TRBD1 or TRBD2 (6 bases each). V dropped 0 bases and J dropped 5 bases, with 18 bases sitting between them. CDR1 SGDLS and CDR2 YYNGEE come from the germline V gene. The CDR3 has 16 amino acids. The CDR3 DNA reads TGTGCCAGCAGCGTAGGTGTTCGGGGGCGCAGGGACGAGCAGTACTTC. As protein: CASSVGVRGRRDEQYF.

The chain joins TRBV12-5 to TRBJ2-1; TRBD2 matches 12 bases. Germline V gives CDR1 LGHNT, CDR2 FRNRAP. The trim removed 2 bases at V and 6 bases at J, leaving 2 bases unmatched. The CDR3 has 15 residues. As DNA, the CDR3 is TGTGCTAGTGGTTTGCTAGCGGGAGGGGGCAATGAGCAGTTCTTC. It specifies CASGLLAGGGNEQFF.

The chain joins TRBV28 to TRBJ2-7; the D gene is possibly TRBD1 (5 bases). Germline V CDR1 and CDR2: MDHEN, SYDVKM. CDR3 length: 15 amino acids. Trimming removed 2 bases from V and 4 bases from J, with 15 bases in between. The CDR3 here is CASSLGAVSLYEQYF. CDR3 DNA sequence: TGTGCCAGCAGTTTAGGGGCCGTATCCTTGTACGAGCAGTACTTC.

The rearrangement uses TRBV5-1 and TRBJ2-1, with 8 bases fitting TRBD1. Trimming took 4 bases from V and 5 from J; bases not matched to a gene: 8. Germline V gene data show CDR1 as SGHRS and CDR2 as YFSETQ. There are 15 residues in the CDR3. CDR3 protein: CASSRGTGGDNEQFF. DNA of the CDR3: TGCGCCAGCAGCAGGGGGACAGGAGGGGACAATGAGCAGTTCTTC. The full variable domain, completed using reference TRBV5-1 and TRBJ2-1, is KAGVTQTPRYLIKTRGQQVTLSCSPISGHRSVSWYQQTPGQGLQFLFEYFSETQRNKGNFPGRFSGRQFSNSRSEMNVSTLELGDSALYLCASSRGTGGDNEQFFGPGTRLTVL.

This clone was detected a few times. The genes are TRBV18 and TRBJ1-6, with unresolved D. V was cut by 6 bases and J by 3 bases, with 18 bases left in between. Germline CDR1 and CDR2: KGHSH and LQKENI. The CDR3 contains 17 residues. CDR3 sequence: CASSSDAPGDYNSPLHF. The CDR3, as DNA: TGTGCCAGCTCCTCGGACGCCCCGGGAGACTATAATTCACCCCTCCACTTT.

This clone has just a few counts. The chain recombines TRBV28 with TRBJ2-7; TRBD2 aligns across 11 bases. Germline V gives CDR1 MDHEN, CDR2 SYDVKM. V dropped 6 bases and J dropped 6; count of bases not matched to a gene: 7. The CDR3 is 14 residues long. CDR3 region: CASSPLGTSGEQYF. CDR3 in DNA: TGTGCCAGCAGCCCACTCGGGACTAGCGGCGAGCAGTACTTC.

DNA for the CDR3: TGTGCCAGCAGCTTACACTATGGCTACACCTTC. Protein product: CASSLHYGYTF. The V call is TRBV11-3, the J call TRBJ1-2; D is unresolved. Germline V lookup: CDR1 SGHNT, CDR2 YENEEA. Trimming stripped 2 bases from V and 3 bases from J, with 1 base between. This CDR3 has 11 amino acids.

This chain connects TRBV7-9 to TRBJ2-1; D remains unclear. Germline V CDR1 and CDR2: SEHNR, FQNEAQ (reference sequence). V shed 1 base and J shed 3 bases, with 1 base lying between them. The CDR3 runs to 12 residues. CDR3 sequence (DNA): TGTGCCAGCAGCTTAGACTACAATGAGCAGTTCTTC. As protein: CASSLDYNEQFF.

V and J are TRBV19 and TRBJ1-3; D may be TRBD1 (5 bases). The CDR3 runs 15 residues. V lost 3 bases and J 0 bases, leaving 9 bases between the germline ends. Germline V lookup: CDR1 LNHDA, CDR2 SQIVND (reference sequence). CDR3 region: CASSMFTGSGNTIYF. CDR3 in DNA: TGTGCCAGTAGTATGTTTACAGGCTCTGGAAACACCATATATTTT. Together with reference TRBV19 and TRBJ1-3, the CDR3 gives the full variable domain: DGGITQSPKYLFRKEGQNVTLSCEQNLNHDAMYWYRQDPGQGLRLIYYSQIVNDFQKGDIAEGYSVSREKKESFPLTVTSAQKNPTAFYLCASSMFTGSGNTIYFGEGSWLTVV.

The rearrangement uses TRBV28 and TRBJ1-1; tentative D call: TRBD1 (5 bases). The CDR3 is 13 residues long. V was cut by 8 bases and J by 0 bases, with 10 bases left in between. The germline CDR1 and CDR2 sequences are MDHEN and SYDVKM. CDR3 sequence: CASVGRLNTEAFF. CDR3 bases: TGTGCCAGCGTGGGACGGTTGAACACTGAAGCTTTCTTT. Full variable domain (rest looked up from reference TRBV28 and TRBJ1-1): DVKVTQSSRYLVKRTGEKVFLECVQDMDHENMFWYRQDPGLGLRLIYFSYDVKMKEKGDIPEGYSVSREKKERFSLILESASTNQTSMYLCASVGRLNTEAFFGQGTRLTVV.

The rearrangement uses TRBV14 and TRBJ2-1, with D possibly matching TRBD2 (5 bases). The CDR3 totals 17 residues. Between the trimmed V and J ends, which lost 0 bases and 3 bases, there was a span of 15 bases. Germline V gene sequence: CDR1 SGHDN, CDR2 FVKESK. The CDR3 sequence: CASSQDWARADYNEQFF. The CDR3 nucleotides are TGTGCCAGCAGCCAAGATTGGGCGAGGGCGGACTACAATGAGCAGTTCTTC.